The clone carrying this T cell receptor (beta chain) has ten or more counts. This entry belongs to a study of breast tumors, draining lymph nodes, adjacent tissues. Axillary draining lymph nodes of breast cancer patients supplied the node samples. CDR3 length: 15 residues. CDR1 is DFQATT, CDR2 SNEGSKA, per germline (reference sequence). V trimming: 6 bases; J trimming: 0 bases; junction bases outside the gene matches: 8. TCRdb reprocessed the multiplex PCR reads with MiXCR, giving one entry per CDR3 protein. The table includes about 230,000 distinct CDR3 sequences, approximately 31% detected once. Sequenced: axillary lymph node tissue. This receptor was obtained from a female donor with breast cancer. Some clones in this sample may be carry-over from other donors' samples. V usage is TRBV20-1 and J usage is TRBJ1-1, with TRBD1 identical over 9 bases. The CDR3 protein is CSALDRGQMNTEAFF. CDR3 nucleotide sequence: TGCAGTGCGCTGGACAGGGGACAGATGAACACTGAAGCTTTCTTT.